These T cell receptor beta chains were read from a single sample in a study of T cell responses to AZD1222 COVID-19 vaccine. The method was immunoSEQ multiplex PCR; TCRdb's version includes in-frame clones alone and lacks a portion of them. The table records 150,000 to 180,000 clones, around 90% of them present only once. The sequences come from peripheral blood, collected on day 0 of AZD1222 vaccination. The receptors stem from an adult in good health. The CDR3 runs from the conserved cysteine through the conserved F or W.

v_gene	j_gene	CDR3aa
TRBV6-4	TRBJ1-5	CAIPESVGQPQHF
TRBV5-6	TRBJ2-5	CASSFKVLGETQYF
TRBV6-5	TRBJ2-7	CGAGSPYEQYF
TRBV9	TRBJ2-5	CASSLNSGETQYF
TRBV5-1	TRBJ2-7	CASSTAGLAGYEQYF
TRBV5-6	TRBJ2-2	CASSLMMYRNTGELFF
TRBV7-2	TRBJ2-2	CASSPRGLSGELFF
TRBV3-1/TRBV3-2	TRBJ2-7	CASSRPGQGAQEQYF
TRBV25-1	TRBJ1-2	CASSAQGEGYGYTF
TRBV6-2/TRBV6-3	TRBJ2-2	CASSPPRGGTGELFF
TRBV4-3	TRBJ1-3	CASSTGAGSGNTIYF
TRBV18	TRBJ2-7	CASSPGTGQPGEQYF
TRBV23-1	TRBJ1-4	CASSCVRDRGEKLFF
TRBV6-5	TRBJ2-7	CASSQSGGHSYEQYF
TRBV14	TRBJ2-7	CASSPGRLQGLVYEQYF
TRBV9	TRBJ1-3	CASSAGQGAGNTIYF
TRBV28	TRBJ2-5	CASTTLWWPETQYF